The count of the clone carrying this TCR beta chain is one. Its matching antigen is unknown. The data belong to a study of T cell responses to AZD1222 COVID-19 vaccine. Study results and limitations: Spike-specific TCR breadth and depth both grew after two AZD1222 doses. Spike-wide coverage was observed for vaccine-associated CD4 TCRs, with dominant responses at 160-218 and 743-854.

The assay was immunoSEQ multiplex PCR, and TCRdb's table has in-frame clones only and misses some. The data contain just under 75,000 clones, over 60% of them singletons. The clonotype was recovered from an adult who received the AZD1222 COVID-19 vaccine. This specimen was peripheral blood, taken 28 days after the second AZD1222 dose.

CDR3 protein: CASSFLGQAGAEKLFF. The CDR3 DNA sequence: TGTGCCAGCAGCTTTTTAGGGCAGGCGGGTGCTGAAAAACTGTTTTTT. This chain connects TRBV11-2 to TRBJ1-4, with D unclear. V lost 3 bases to trimming and J lost 7 bases, with 18 bases between them. The CDR3 is 16 residues long. Germline values: CDR1 SGHAT, CDR2 FQNNGV.